Below are 18 T cell receptor beta chains sequenced from a single sample in a study of neoadjuvant nivolumab and ipilimumab in lung cancer. TCRdb's table, derived via immunoSEQ multiplex PCR, lists solely in-frame clones and lacks some. The repertoire holds under 15,000 clones, with nearly 97% as singletons. Sample: peripheral blood, taken after neoadjuvant nivolumab, alone or with ipilimumab, at or shortly before surgery. The receptors stem from an adult with non-small cell lung cancer.

The chain is built from TRBV13 and TRBJ2-7; TRBD2 matches at 11 bases. This CDR3 contains 15 residues. Germline CDR1 reads PRHDT; CDR2 reads FYEKMQ (reference sequence). Trimming took 4 bases from V and 4 from J; bases not matched to a gene: 6. In DNA, the CDR3 is TGTGCCAGCAGCTCGACCCTAGCGGGAGGTTACGAGCAGTACTTC. Amino acid sequence: CASSSTLAGGYEQYF.

This sequence joins TRBV15 and TRBJ2-3; D perhaps matches TRBD1 (6 bases). CDR1 and CDR2 (germline): LNHNV, YYDKDF (reference sequence). V was cut by 5 bases and J by 1 base, with 10 bases left in between. This CDR3 comprises 14 residues. The CDR3 spells CATSPRQGTDTQYF. Here the CDR3 DNA reads TGTGCCACCAGCCCTCGACAGGGCACAGATACGCAGTATTTT.

The chain couples TRBV6-4 to TRBJ2-1; D unresolved. CDR1 is MRHNA, CDR2 SNTAGT, per germline. The CDR3 has 14 amino acids. Trimming removed 3 bases at V and 10 bases at J, with 16 bases between. The CDR3 DNA is TGTGCCAGCAGTGAAAGGCCCTTTCGACACGAGCAGTTCTTC. Translation gives CASSERPFRHEQFF.

The chain uses TRBV5-5 and TRBJ2-4; 13 bases fit TRBD2. Germline trimming cut 0 bases from V and 9 bases from J; bases unmatched to any gene: 6. This CDR3 contains 16 residues. Germline V gene data show CDR1 as SGHKS and CDR2 as YYEKEE (reference sequence). CDR3 in amino acids: CASSLGLAGGEGIQYF. The DNA of the CDR3 is TGTGCCAGCAGCTTGGGACTAGCGGGAGGAGAGGGCATTCAGTACTTC.

V and J are TRBV20-1 and TRBJ2-7, with D unclear. The length of the CDR3 is 11 residues. The ends were cut back, 3 bases at V and 7 bases at J, with 10 bases in the middle. Looked up from germline, CDR1 is DFQATT and CDR2 is SNEGSKA (reference sequence). CDR3 in DNA: TGCAGTGCTAGCAGGTTGAGTGAGCAGTACTTC. This codes for CSASRLSEQYF.

The chain employs TRBV19 and TRBJ1-1; no definite D call. Germline V CDR1 and CDR2: LNHDA, SQIVND (reference sequence). The V end lost 5 bases, the J end lost 5 bases, and 18 bases lay between the germline ends. The CDR3 is made up of 15 amino acids. CDR3 in amino acids: CASSGGLQTGTEAFF. CDR3 nucleotides: TGTGCCAGTAGTGGCGGGCTCCAAACGGGGACTGAAGCTTTCTTT.

The rearrangement links TRBV27 to TRBJ2-3, with a tentative D call TRBD1 (6 bases). Per germline, CDR1 MNHEY and CDR2 SMNVEV (reference sequence). V lost 5 bases to trimming and J lost 2 bases, with 17 bases between them. This CDR3 has 16 amino acids. The CDR3 here is CASSQEWDTYTDTQYF. The CDR3 nucleotides read TGTGCCAGCAGTCAGGAATGGGACACCTACACAGATACGCAGTATTTT.

V and J are TRBV18 and TRBJ2-5; 10 bases line up with TRBD2. Trimming took 3 bases from V and 2 from J; bases not matched to a gene: 9. In germline, CDR1 is KGHSH, CDR2 LQKENI. CDR3 length: 17 amino acids. CDR3: CASSPGASGSLQETQYF. The CDR3, as DNA: TGTGCCAGCTCACCTGGTGCTAGCGGGAGCCTACAAGAGACCCAGTACTTC.

The chain combines TRBV2 with TRBJ2-7; perhaps TRBD1 as D (6 bases). V was trimmed by 4 bases and J by 5 bases, leaving 15 bases between them. The germline gives CDR1 SNHLY, CDR2 FYNNEI. The CDR3 spans 14 residues. As DNA, the CDR3 is TGTGCCAGCAGTGCAACCGGGACAAAGGACGAGCAGTACTTC. It codes for CASSATGTKDEQYF. Together with reference TRBV2 and TRBJ2-7, the CDR3 gives the full variable domain: EPEVTQTPSHQVTQMGQEVILRCVPISNHLYFYWYRQILGQKVEFLVSFYNNEISEKSEIFDDQFSVERPDGSNFTLKIRSTKLEDSAMYFCASSATGTKDEQYFGPGTRLTVT.

V and J are TRBV2 and TRBJ2-1; D might be TRBD1 (5 bases). There are 16 residues in the CDR3. Germline V gene lookup returns CDR1 SNHLY and CDR2 FYNNEI. Trimming pared 3 bases from V and 8 bases from J, leaving 20 bases between. CDR3 coding DNA: TGTGCCAGCAGTGATGCAAGGGGCCATCTGAGCGATGAGCAGTTCTTC. This translates into CASSDARGHLSDEQFF.

This chain links TRBV10-1 with TRBJ2-2; D not certain. V lost 6 bases, J lost 2 bases, and 10 bases lay in between. Germline loops: CDR1 WNHNN, CDR2 SYGVQD (reference sequence). This CDR3 is 14 amino acids long. CDR3 amino acids: CASRGQFNTGELFF. In DNA, the CDR3 is TGCGCCAGCAGGGGTCAGTTCAACACCGGGGAGCTGTTTTTT.

V is TRBV9 and J is TRBJ2-1; D remains ambiguous. The V end was cut by 0 bases, the J end by 8 bases, with 24 bases between. Germline CDR1 SGDLS, CDR2 YYNGEE. There are 18 residues in the CDR3. The chain's CDR3 is CASSVGLSWGRDIDEQFF. The DNA for the CDR3 is TGTGCCAGCAGCGTAGGTCTTTCGTGGGGTCGAGATATCGATGAGCAGTTCTTC.

This chain links TRBV7-6 with TRBJ1-3; D not certain. V lost 5 bases, J lost 3 bases, and 14 bases lay in between. The CDR3 is 15 residues long. Germline CDR1 and CDR2: SGHVS and FNYEAQ. Here the CDR3 reads CASSDGGGYGNTIYF. In DNA form, the CDR3 reads TGTGCCAGCAGCGACGGAGGAGGATATGGAAACACCATATATTTT.

The chain carries TRBV7-2 and TRBJ2-2; 8 bases are a match to TRBD1. Germline V CDR1 and CDR2: SGHTA, FQGNSA. V was pared by 5 bases and J by 5 bases, with 7 bases of the junction left unmatched. There are 15 residues in the CDR3. The CDR3 DNA reads as TGTGCCAGCAGCACCCGACAGGGGATTACCGGGGAGCTGTTTTTT. Translating gives CASSTRQGITGELFF.

The rearrangement joins TRBV6-1 to TRBJ2-2; D gene unclear. The length of the CDR3 is 13 residues. The V gene's germline CDR1 is MNHNS and CDR2 SASEGT. The V gene lost 6 bases and the J gene lost 2 bases, with 7 bases spanning the gap. The CDR3 is CASSEPNTGELFF. As DNA, the CDR3 is TGTGCCAGCAGCGAACCAAACACCGGGGAGCTGTTTTTT.

V and J are TRBV7-2 and TRBJ2-5; D is uncertain. This CDR3 has 14 amino acids. CDR1 is SGHTA and CDR2 is FQGNSA in the germline V gene. V gave up 4 bases and J gave up 4 bases, with 13 bases separating them. In nucleotides, the CDR3 is TGTGCCAGCAGCTCTAACCCCGTCCCAGAGACCCAGTACTTC. Protein product: CASSSNPVPETQYF.

Written as DNA, the CDR3 is TGTGCCAGCAGCTTAGCGCCAGCTTGGTCTGGAAACACCATATATTTT. Its protein product is CASSLAPAWSGNTIYF. The rearrangement uses TRBV7-8 and TRBJ1-3; D is unresolved. Per germline, CDR1 SGHVS and CDR2 FQNEAQ. V gave up 0 bases and J gave up 1 base, with 10 bases separating them. The CDR3 sequence is 16 residues long.

The chain couples TRBV7-9 to TRBJ2-5, with D perhaps TRBD2 (6 bases). The germline V gene encodes CDR1 SEHNR and CDR2 FQNEAQ (reference sequence). The ends were cut back, 3 bases at V and 5 bases at J, with 10 bases in the middle. This CDR3 comprises 13 residues. The CDR3 DNA sequence: TGTGCCAGCAGCTTGCGGGATCGGGAGACCCAGTACTTC. The encoded protein is CASSLRDRETQYF.